The 26 T cell receptor beta chains below all came from one sample that was sequenced in a study of T cell responses to AZD1222 COVID-19 vaccine. Here immunoSEQ multiplex PCR was the method, and the copy in TCRdb shows in-frame clones only, minus some. The sample consists of about 140,000 clones, almost 90% of them appearing once. The sequencing used peripheral blood, collected on day 0 of AZD1222 vaccination. The receptors originated from an adult in good health.

The count of this clone is one. The chain joins TRBV6-2 or TRBV6-3 to TRBJ1-5; D possibly corresponds to TRBD1 (5 bases). The V and J ends lost 6 bases and 3 bases respectively, with 12 bases between them. The CDR3 has 14 residues. In germline, CDR1 is MNHEY, CDR2 SVGEGT. The CDR3 DNA reads TGTGCCAGCAGCGACCCCGGGACCAATCAGCCCCAGCATTTT. This encodes CASSDPGTNQPQHF.

CDR3 loop: CASSQDGQSEQYF. The CDR3 DNA is TGCGCCAGCAGCCAAGATGGACAGAGCGAGCAGTACTTC. This sequence joins TRBV4-3 and TRBJ2-7; TRBD1 is a possible D gene (6 bases). The germline CDR1 and CDR2 sequences are LGHNA and YSLEER. This CDR3 spans 13 amino acids. The V end lost 0 bases, the J end lost 6 bases, and 9 bases lay between the germline ends.

The chain carries TRBV13 and TRBJ2-3; D call uncertain. V was pared by 0 bases and J by 2 bases, with 6 bases between. This CDR3 has 14 residues. Germline values: CDR1 PRHDT, CDR2 FYEKMQ (reference sequence). CDR3 nucleotide sequence: TGTGCCAGCAGCTTAGGCCCGGACACAGATACGCAGTATTTT. Its protein is CASSLGPDTDTQYF.

This chain uses TRBV5-4 with TRBJ2-7, with D hard to call. V lost 3 bases to trimming and J lost 5 bases, with 0 bases between them. The CDR3 runs 9 residues. The germline V gene encodes CDR1 SGHNT and CDR2 YYREEE (reference sequence). CDR3 protein: CASSYEQYF. Written as DNA, the CDR3 is TGTGCCAGCAGCTACGAGCAGTACTTC.

The chain links TRBV20-1 to TRBJ1-2, with unresolved D. The CDR3 contains 10 residues. The germline V gene has CDR1 DFQATT and CDR2 SNEGSKA (reference sequence). CDR3 DNA sequence: TGCACCACGCCCGGTGGTGGCTACACCTTC. It is translated as CTTPGGGYTF.

The genes are TRBV29-1 and TRBJ2-2; D possibly matches TRBD1 or TRBD2 (5 bases each). From germline, CDR1 is SQVTM and CDR2 ANQGSEA. The ends were cut back, 7 bases at V and 4 bases at J, with 10 bases in the middle. CDR3 size: 12 residues. CDR3 amino acids: CSAPGPTGELFF. CDR3 nucleotides: TGCAGCGCCCCGGGACCCACCGGGGAGCTGTTTTTT.

The V gene is TRBV29-1, the J gene TRBJ2-2, with D possibly being TRBD1 (6 bases). Looked up from germline, CDR1 is SQVTM and CDR2 is ANQGSEA. This CDR3 region has 15 residues. Trimming removed 4 bases from V and 3 bases from J, with 15 bases in between. The CDR3, as DNA: TGCAGCGTTGTGGAACAGGGCTGGGACACCGGGGAGCTGTTTTTT. Translating it yields CSVVEQGWDTGELFF.

The rearrangement uses TRBV3-1 (or the pseudogene TRBV3-2) and TRBJ1-2, with 7 bases aligning to TRBD1. Germline values: CDR1 LGHDT, CDR2 YNNKEL (reference sequence). The V and J ends lost 4 bases and 2 bases, in that order; junction bases with no gene match: 4. This CDR3 has 14 residues. The CDR3 is CASSPWDSNYGYTF. CDR3 in DNA: TGTGCCAGCAGCCCATGGGACAGCAACTATGGCTACACCTTC.

The chain employs TRBV7-2 and TRBJ1-1; TRBD1 matches at 9 bases. CDR3 size: 15 residues. The trim removed 5 bases at V and 5 bases at J, leaving 9 bases unmatched. Looked up from germline, CDR1 is SGHTA and CDR2 is FQGNSA. CDR3 protein: CASSDRTGAGTEAFF. CDR3 bases: TGTGCCAGCAGCGACCGGACAGGGGCCGGGACTGAAGCTTTCTTT.

V gene TRBV9 combines with J gene TRBJ1-2; 7 bases align to TRBD1. The CDR3 is made up of 15 amino acids. Germline V gives CDR1 SGDLS, CDR2 YYNGEE. Trimming removed 4 bases from V and 8 bases from J; junction bases left unmatched: 14. This CDR3 is CASSHGSGRGDGYTF. In nucleotides, the CDR3 is TGTGCCAGCAGCCACGGGTCTGGCAGGGGGGACGGCTACACCTTC.

The chain joins TRBV6-5 to TRBJ2-7, with 11 bases matching TRBD1. Germline values: CDR1 MNHEY, CDR2 SVGAGI. The trim removed 7 bases at V and 3 bases at J, leaving 8 bases unmatched. The CDR3 sequence is 15 residues long. The CDR3 region is CASIDPGQGDYEQYF. The CDR3, as DNA: TGTGCCAGCATAGATCCGGGACAGGGGGACTACGAGCAGTACTTC.

The genes are TRBV6-5 and TRBJ2-1, with 10 bases matching TRBD2. CDR1 is MNHEY and CDR2 is SVGAGI in the germline V gene. J was trimmed by 5 bases and V by 6 bases; bases with no gene match: 7. This CDR3 comprises 15 residues. In DNA form, the CDR3 reads TGTGCCAGCAGACGGGGACTAGCGATAGACAATGAGCAGTTCTTC. It translates to CASRRGLAIDNEQFF.

The J gene is TRBJ2-5, the V gene TRBV4-3, with 11 bases matching TRBD1. The CDR3 runs 15 residues. With 5 bases clipped from V and 1 base from J, the junction kept 3 bases outside the gene matches. CDR1 is LGHNA and CDR2 is YSLEER in the germline V gene. The CDR3 coding sequence is TGCGCCAGCAGCACCGGGACAGGGGGCCAAGAGACCCAGTACTTC. It specifies CASSTGTGGQETQYF.

The chain carries TRBV19 and TRBJ2-5, with 14 bases that match TRBD2. The CDR3 sequence is 17 residues long. J gave up 5 bases and V 3 bases, and 8 bases lay outside the gene matches. Germline V lookup: CDR1 LNHDA, CDR2 SQIVND (reference sequence). CDR3 sequence: CASSIRPGLAGDETQYF. In DNA, the CDR3 is TGTGCCAGTAGTATTCGACCGGGACTAGCGGGAGACGAGACCCAGTACTTC.

The genes are TRBV15 and TRBJ1-1; D is possibly TRBD1 (5 bases). Germline loops: CDR1 LNHNV, CDR2 YYDKDF (reference sequence). V was shortened by 1 base and J by 2 bases, with 8 bases between the two germline ends. The CDR3 spans 14 residues. The CDR3 bases are TGTGCCACCAGCAGAGGACAGAGCAACACTGAAGCTTTCTTT. Amino acids: CATSRGQSNTEAFF.

This chain connects TRBV7-3 to TRBJ2-1; D is possibly TRBD1 (5 bases). The V gene's germline CDR1 is SGHTA and CDR2 FQGTGA. This CDR3 region has 15 residues. The V end was cut by 3 bases, the J end by 6 bases, with 15 bases between. The CDR3 here is CASSFSKGVSNEQFF. The CDR3 region has the DNA TGTGCCAGCAGCTTCTCTAAAGGGGTTAGCAATGAGCAGTTCTTC. Supplemented by reference TRBV7-3 and TRBJ2-1, the full variable domain reads GAGVSQTPSNKVTEKGKYVELRCDPISGHTALYWYRQSLGQGPEFLIYFQGTGAADDSGLPNDRFFAVRPEGSVSTLKIQRTERGDSAVYLCASSFSKGVSNEQFFGPGTRLTVL.

The chain carries TRBV27 and TRBJ2-3; TRBD1 agrees at 9 bases. V trimming: 4 bases; J trimming: 2 bases; junction bases outside the gene matches: 7. This CDR3 region has 16 residues. Germline CDR1 reads MNHEY; CDR2 reads SMNVEV (reference sequence). CDR3 DNA: TGTGCCAGCAGTTCTTGGGACAGGGATAACACAGATACGCAGTATTTT. Translation: CASSSWDRDNTDTQYF.

The table lists this clone with a count of one. This CDR3 reads CASSLASEHNYGYTF. Here the CDR3 DNA reads TGCGCCAGCAGCTTGGCGTCAGAGCATAACTATGGCTACACCTTC. This chain connects TRBV5-1 to TRBJ1-2; no definite D call. The CDR3 totals 15 residues. Trimming pared 0 bases from V and 1 base from J, leaving 10 bases between. Germline CDR1 is SGHRS and CDR2 is YFSETQ.

The chain employs TRBV2 and TRBJ2-1; the match to TRBD2 covers 7 bases. This CDR3 region has 15 residues. Trimming at V came to 3 bases and at J to 0 bases, leaving 2 bases not matched to a gene. CDR1 and CDR2 from the germline V gene are SNHLY and FYNNEI. The CDR3 bases are TGTGCCAGCAGTGACCTAGCGGTCTCCTACAATGAGCAGTTCTTC. Protein: CASSDLAVSYNEQFF.

The DNA of the CDR3 is TGTGCCAGCACCAAAATCCGGGATTCTGGAAACACCATATATTTT. Translation: CASTKIRDSGNTIYF. The chain links TRBV6-5 to TRBJ1-3; D not certain. The CDR3 totals 15 residues. The germline V gene has CDR1 MNHEY and CDR2 SVGAGI. The V end lost 7 bases, the J end lost 1 base, and 14 bases lay between the germline ends.

V is TRBV4-3 and J is TRBJ1-6, with 9 bases matching TRBD1. Germline values: CDR1 LGHNA, CDR2 YSLEER. With V trimmed by 3 bases and J by 9 bases, 9 bases remained unmatched. The CDR3 is 16 residues long. CDR3 nucleotide sequence: TGCGCCAGCAGCCAGAGGTGGAGGACAGGGGTTTCACCCCTCCACTTT. This codes for CASSQRWRTGVSPLHF.

The chain joins TRBV12-3 or TRBV12-4 to TRBJ2-1, with D hard to call. Trimming stripped 3 bases from V and 8 bases from J, with 8 bases between. CDR3 size: 12 residues. This CDR3 reads CASSFVRDEQFF. The CDR3 nucleotides read TGTGCCAGCAGTTTTGTTCGGGATGAGCAGTTCTTC.

The V call is TRBV20-1, the J call TRBJ1-6, with D unresolved. The germline V gene encodes CDR1 DFQATT and CDR2 SNEGSKA (reference sequence). V was trimmed by 7 bases and J by 10 bases, leaving 5 bases between them. The CDR3 consists of 9 residues. In DNA form, the CDR3 reads TGCAGTGTAGACTCACCCCTCCACTTT. Protein product: CSVDSPLHF.

This clone appeared a few times. This chain uses TRBV6-1 with TRBJ2-5; weak D call: TRBD2 (7 bases). This CDR3 has 15 amino acids. The germline V and J ends were trimmed by 3 bases and 5 bases, with 16 bases remaining between them. CDR1 is MNHNS and CDR2 is SASEGT in the germline V gene. CDR3 bases: TGTGCCAGCAGTGAGCCGAGGGGGGGGATTGAGACCCAGTACTTC. Protein: CASSEPRGGIETQYF.

This chain uses TRBV27 with TRBJ1-5; D may be TRBD1 (5 bases). The CDR3 has 15 amino acids. Germline lookup yields CDR1 MNHEY and CDR2 SMNVEV (reference sequence). V was trimmed by 2 bases and J by 5 bases, leaving 13 bases between them. CDR3 DNA sequence: TGTGCCAGCAGTTTAGGGGCAGGAAGTCATCAGCCCCAGCATTTT. Translated, it gives CASSLGAGSHQPQHF.

The table lists this clone with a count of one. This chain joins TRBV7-9 and TRBJ2-2; the D is unclear. Between the trimmed V and J ends, which lost 0 bases and 0 bases, there was a span of 14 bases. Germline CDR1 and CDR2: SEHNR and FQNEAQ (reference sequence). The CDR3 runs to 18 residues. Here the CDR3 reads CASSLAPPSQSNTGELFF. The DNA of the CDR3 is TGTGCCAGCAGCTTAGCACCCCCCTCACAGTCGAACACCGGGGAGCTGTTTTTT.